Listed here are 8 T cell receptor beta chains from one sample, sequenced in a study of type 1 regulatory T cells. These TCRs are of unknown antigen specificity. TCRdb re-called the reads with MiXCR, one entry per CDR3 protein. This table has about 42,000 distinct CDR3 sequences, 10% to 15% appearing once. Sequenced material: cultured non-Tr1 T cells, either the whole culture or a sorted T cell fraction (not recorded which). These receptors originate from a human donor in good health.

This clonotype was seen only a few times. DNA of the CDR3: TGTGCCAGCTCACCCGCCGGCAGGGGGCTCGTTGAAGCTTTCTTT. It specifies CASSPAGRGLVEAFF. V usage is TRBV18 and J usage is TRBJ1-1; 8 bases fit TRBD1. The V gene's germline CDR1 is KGHSH and CDR2 LQKENI. Trimming cost V 3 bases and J 7 bases; bases outside gene matches: 10. This CDR3 has 15 amino acids.

A few counts support this clonotype. V is TRBV20-1 and J is TRBJ2-3; 9 positions match TRBD1. V shed 6 bases, J shed 3 bases, and the junction held 4 bases outside the gene matches. CDR3 length equals 13 residues. Germline CDR1 DFQATT, CDR2 SNEGSKA (reference sequence). The CDR3 spells CSARDRVTDTQYF. The CDR3 coding sequence is TGCAGTGCCCGGGACAGGGTAACAGATACGCAGTATTTT.

This clonotype showed up many times. This rearrangement joins TRBV3-1 to TRBJ1-3; unclear D gene. V lost 6 bases and J lost 0, with 18 bases in between. The CDR3 sequence is 17 residues long. Germline V lookup: CDR1 LGHDT, CDR2 YNNKEL (reference sequence). The CDR3 DNA reads as TGTGCCAGCAGACCTGGTCGCGGAGGGCTCTCTGGAAACACCATATATTTT. The encoded protein is CASRPGRGGLSGNTIYF.

A remark on this clonotype: This sequence may be a read error, since a much larger clone differs from it by one base. The chain has TRBV19 and TRBJ2-1; either TRBD1 or TRBD2 may supply D (6 bases each). Trimming took off 7 bases at V and 3 bases at J, with 22 bases between the two ends. The germline CDR1 and CDR2 sequences are LNHDA and SQIVND (reference sequence). The CDR3 has 17 amino acids. The CDR3 here is CASMYTSRKGDYNEQFF. CDR3 coding DNA: TGTGCCAGTATGTATACTAGCAGAAAGGGGGACTACAATGAGCAGTTCTTC.

This clonotype has a count of ten or more. This chain uses TRBV11-2 with TRBJ1-2; 7 bases map to TRBD1. In germline, CDR1 is SGHAT, CDR2 FQNNGV. The CDR3 extends over 13 amino acids. V shed 3 bases, J shed 7 bases, and the junction held 5 bases outside the gene matches. CDR3: CASSFSGDSGYTF. The DNA of the CDR3 is TGTGCCAGCAGCTTTTCAGGGGACAGTGGCTACACCTTC. The whole variable domain, filled in from reference TRBV11-2 and TRBJ1-2, reads EAGVAQSPRYKIIEKRQSVAFWCNPISGHATLYWYQQILGQGPKLLIQFQNNGVVDDSQLPKDRFSAERLKGVDSTLKIQPAKLEDSAVYLCASSFSGDSGYTFGSGTRLTVV.

This clonotype was observed a handful of times. The CDR3 reads CASSLASGSTDTQYF. The CDR3 region has the DNA TGTGCCAGCAGCTTAGCTAGCGGGAGCACAGATACGCAGTATTTT. V gene TRBV7-3 combines with J gene TRBJ2-3; 8 nucleotides match TRBD2. Germline V gene lookup returns CDR1 SGHTA and CDR2 FQGTGA. There are 15 residues in the CDR3. The V segment lost 2 bases and the J segment 0 bases; nucleotides outside the gene matches: 1.

This clonotype was observed at least ten times. The chain couples TRBV5-8 to TRBJ2-1; 10 positions match TRBD1. V lost 3 bases to trimming and J lost 4 bases; unmatched junction nucleotides: 4. The CDR3 is 15 amino acids. The germline V gene has CDR1 SGHTS and CDR2 YDEGEE. The CDR3 region is CASSWTGGLYNEQFF. CDR3 sequence (DNA): TGTGCCAGCAGCTGGACAGGGGGTTTGTACAATGAGCAGTTCTTC.

This clonotype appeared many times. The chain links TRBV28 to TRBJ1-2; D uncertain. CDR1 MDHEN and CDR2 SYDVKM come from the germline V gene. V was cut by 1 base and J by 4 bases, with 10 bases left in between. This CDR3 is 14 amino acids long. CDR3 region: CASSLYTELYGYTF. CDR3 bases: TGTGCCAGCAGTTTATACACGGAACTCTATGGCTACACCTTC.